These 5 T cell receptor beta chains were sequenced from one sample in a study of regulatory T cells in long-lasting Graves disease. CDR3-region Arm-PCR and iRepertoire HTBI primers produced the TCR beta libraries. TCRdb processed the multiplex PCR reads anew with MiXCR; each CDR3 protein has one entry. Of 250,000 or so distinct CDR3 sequences in the sample, 20% were seen once. Documented time point: newly diagnosed GD, antithyroid drugs for less than 3 months. The TCR library was made from RNA that had been extracted from PBMCs in TRIzol. Sequences were derived from peripheral blood mononuclear cells (PBMCs), sampled at new diagnosis, from a patient treated with antithyroid drugs. The receptors stem from a female donor with Graves disease.

This clonotype was detected a few times. J is TRBJ2-3 and V is TRBV5-4; perhaps TRBD1 as D (8 bases). This CDR3 region has 16 residues. The germline V gene has CDR1 SGHNT and CDR2 YYREEE (reference sequence). Trimming stripped 0 bases from V and 4 bases from J, with 15 bases between. In nucleotides, the CDR3 is TGTGCCAGCAGCTTGGCCGTCACAGGGGGGGCAGATACGCAGTATTTT. Residues: CASSLAVTGGADTQYF.

This clonotype was detected ten times or more. The chain combines TRBV12-3 or TRBV12-4 with TRBJ2-5; 9 nucleotides match TRBD2. The CDR3 consists of 16 residues. V lost 6 bases to trimming and J lost 4 bases; unmatched junction nucleotides: 12. The CDR3 loop is CASSHPPGLAPETQYF. The CDR3 nucleotides read TGTGCCAGCAGCCACCCGCCGGGACTAGCCCCAGAGACCCAGTACTTC.

This clonotype came up many times. The chain couples TRBV6-2 or TRBV6-3 to TRBJ2-7; D is uncertain. This CDR3 spans 12 amino acids. The germline gives CDR1 MNHEY, CDR2 SVGEGT. V dropped 5 bases and J dropped 2 bases, with 7 bases sitting between them. The CDR3 reads CASSGVAYEQYF. DNA of the CDR3: TGTGCCAGCAGTGGGGTCGCCTACGAGCAGTACTTC.

The rearrangement links TRBV12-3 or TRBV12-4 to TRBJ2-3, with a weak D call TRBD2 (6 bases). The CDR3 contains 18 residues. The ends were cut back, 2 bases at V and 2 bases at J, with 20 bases in the middle. The CDR3 here is CASSLYLAPSSYTDTQYF. In DNA form, the CDR3 reads TGTGCCAGCAGTTTATATCTAGCGCCTTCTTCCTACACAGATACGCAGTATTTT.

This clonotype was observed many times. This chain connects TRBV7-6 to TRBJ2-3; D not resolved. V lost 1 base, J lost 2 bases, and 4 bases lay in between. This CDR3 region has 13 residues. Looked up from germline, CDR1 is SGHVS and CDR2 is FNYEAQ. The chain's CDR3 is CASSLVDTDTQYF. The DNA for the CDR3 is TGTGCCAGCAGCTTAGTTGACACAGATACGCAGTATTTT.